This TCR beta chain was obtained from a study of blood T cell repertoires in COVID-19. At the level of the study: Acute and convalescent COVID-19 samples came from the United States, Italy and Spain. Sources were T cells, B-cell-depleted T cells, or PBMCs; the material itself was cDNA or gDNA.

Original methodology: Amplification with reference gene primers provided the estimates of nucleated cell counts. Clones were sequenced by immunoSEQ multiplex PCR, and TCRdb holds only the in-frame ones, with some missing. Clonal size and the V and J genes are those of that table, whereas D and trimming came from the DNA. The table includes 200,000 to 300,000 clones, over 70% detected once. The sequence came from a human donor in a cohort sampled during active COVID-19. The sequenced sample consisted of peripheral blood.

The CDR3 reads CASSSSNNEQFF. CDR3 nucleotides: TGTGCCAGTAGTTCCTCTAACAATGAGCAGTTCTTC. V and J are TRBV19 and TRBJ2-1, with D uncertain. The CDR3 sequence is 12 residues long. V shed 5 bases and J shed 5 bases, with 7 bases lying between them. CDR1 and CDR2 from the germline V gene are LNHDA and SQIVND (reference sequence).